Included here is one T cell receptor (beta chain) sequence, with context. PBMC samples from each donor numbered at least one pre-ART and at least two post-ART. A v3.0 immunoSEQ assay was performed at survey level. TCRdb's copy holds only in-frame clones and misses some; the assay was immunoSEQ multiplex PCR. The repertoire consists of nearly 20,000 clones, with 75% to 85% occurring once and the leading ten covering 9.5% to 12%. The data belong to a study of long-term antiretroviral therapy in people with HIV. Study-wide context: When the earliest samples were collected, ART was typically delayed until CD4 counts fell.

CDR1 and CDR2 (germline): SGHTA, FQGNSA. Trimming cost V 2 bases and J 6 bases, with 4 bases left between them. The CDR3 is 12 residues long. This chain joins TRBV7-2 and TRBJ1-4, with D unresolved. The sequences come from unsorted PBMCs, collected 0.2 years after starting antiretroviral therapy. This receptor was identified in a woman aged 40-49 years with HIV. The CDR3 DNA follows: TGTGCCAGCAGCTTAACCCATGAAAAACTGTTTTTT. Translating it yields CASSLTHEKLFF.